This T cell receptor beta chain was found in a study of CD8 T cells in Susac syndrome. RNA, at roughly 0.45 to 1 ug, was reverse transcribed with random hexamers. TCRdb itself ran the immunoSEQ multiplex PCR reads through MiXCR, one entry per CDR3 protein. The table includes tens of thousands of distinct CDR3 sequences, roughly 94% detected once. General study results and limits: Clonal expansion was missing from Susac syndrome CD4+ T cell repertoires.

In the case of this clonotype: The antigen remains unidentified.

The sequenced sample consisted of CD4+ T cells from PBMCs. The clonotype was recovered from a human donor with Susac syndrome.

CDR3 loop: CATSRPPGGSGTSQYF. DNA for the CDR3: TGTGCCACCAGCAGACCCCCGGGAGGTAGCGGGACCTCCCAGTACTTC. This sequence joins TRBV15 and TRBJ2-5; TRBD2 matches at 8 bases. In germline, CDR1 is LNHNV, CDR2 YYDKDF (reference sequence). With 2 bases clipped from V and 9 bases from J, the junction kept 14 bases outside the gene matches. This CDR3 is 16 amino acids long.